This record concerns one TCR beta chain sequence. The target antigen is unknown. Data came from immunoSEQ multiplex PCR; TCRdb stores just in-frame clones and leaves some out. The repertoire holds under 150,000 clones, with about 92% as singletons. This sample stems from a study of T cell responses to AZD1222 COVID-19 vaccine. Study in general: Second-dose intervals of approximately 4 or approximately 12 weeks were pooled.

CDR3 length equals 12 residues. Germline values: CDR1 SQVTM, CDR2 ANQGSEA. Trimming removed 4 bases from V and 4 bases from J; junction bases left unmatched: 3. Broader study findings: Repertoires were sampled only after the peak T cell response. Unmutated variant regions are reportedly targeted by nearly half of spike-specific TCRs.

The clonotype comes from an adult in good health. Here the sequenced sample was peripheral blood, taken on day 0 of AZD1222 vaccination. This chain uses TRBV29-1 with TRBJ1-1, with 7 bases matching TRBD1. DNA for the CDR3: TGCAGCGTTGCGACAGGGAGCACTGAAGCTTTCTTT. The encoded protein is CSVATGSTEAFF.